This is a list of T cell receptor beta chains from one sample in a study of blood T cell repertoires in COVID-19. The assay was immunoSEQ multiplex PCR, and TCRdb's table has in-frame clones only and misses some. The table includes 200,000 to 300,000 clones, around 85% detected once. Sample: peripheral blood. The receptors here all came from a woman older than 75 with acute or convalescent COVID-19. Each CDR3 is given without its conserved first and last residue.

v_gene,CDR3aa
TRBV29-1,SVAGGNEKLF
TRBV10-3,AISEAGQTYEQY
TRBV5-1,ASSLGTGPNYEQY
TRBV2,ASSVDKAYNSPLH
TRBV5-6,ASSFGGKYEQY
TRBV7-2,ASSLYRGRGEAF
TRBV5-4,ASSKGGPETQY
TRBV2,ASRGYRAGGNGYT
TRBV18,ASSQDLNQPQH
TRBV5-4,APGQGFREKLF